This TCR beta chain was sequenced for a study of cytotoxic CD8 clonotypes in ibrutinib-treated CLL (dated by TCRdb to 2020 to 2022). With respect to the entire study: The cohort had 11 to 12 relapsed/refractory and more than 14 treatment-naive patients; roughly 18 were IGHV unmutated. Partial responses were observed in around 25 patients and complete responses in 2; after a median follow-up of around 68 months, remission was maintained in 14 patients and progression was observed in some twelve. Samples at response were collected after a median of about 12 months of treatment, with a range of roughly 6 to 40 months. An average of roughly 250,000 productive templates and 94,082 productive rearrangements was obtained per sample. Of the approximately 86 participants in the trial, about two dozen had longitudinal samples available. Cryopreserved peripheral blood mononuclear cells were collected at three points: before therapy, at response, and at either sustained remission or disease progression. All remission and progressive disease samples were collected while patients were still receiving ibrutinib.

Concerning this clone: The antigen it recognizes is unknown. No per-base quality is available; no much larger clone lies one base away.

On a MiSeq, deep resolution sequencing aimed for a depth between 1 in 1 million and 1 in 200,000 T cells, with each clonotype covered 10x on average. The immunoSEQ hsTCRB Kit was used to generate the TCR beta libraries. The authors' pipeline ran thus. ImmunoSEQ Data Assistant and ImmunoSEQ Analyzer were used for data analysis, and V, D and J genes were assigned according to IMGT definitions. Clonality, which ranges from 0 to 1, was calculated as one minus the normalized Shannon entropy of productive rearrangement frequencies. Only overrepresented clonotypes making up at least 0.05% of each patient's repertoire were included in the public clonotype analysis. Repertoires from thirteen age-matched healthy donors in immuneACCESS were used as clonality controls. The source is immuneACCESS, and TCRdb retained only in-frame sequences with V and J called. Part of the clones is not carried over; for the studies checked, unresolved V genes explain less than half of this, and the remainder is unexplained. The V and J calls and the clone size are those of that table, but D and trimming were determined from the DNA. The sample includes 110,000 to 150,000 clones, with about 80% observed a single time. The ten largest clones capture 5% to 5.5% of the sample.

Taken with the paper, the label for time point translates to: less than 30 months on ibrutinib. For TCR beta library preparation, approximately 2 micrograms of genomic DNA was extracted from cryopreserved PBMCs. Longitudinal blood samples from CLL patients on ibrutinib monotherapy were analyzed using high-throughput TCR beta sequencing. The patients took part in an open-label, single-center phase 2 trial of ibrutinib monotherapy. The investigation overall reported the following: At baseline, clonality was higher than in age-matched healthy donors and showed a strong correlation with circulating CD8+ T-cell counts. Sampling times were not matched between sustained-remission and progressing patients, and lymph node repertoires were not studied. Public clonotypes were rare and either shrank or stayed stable during treatment, and the rise in clonality at ibrutinib response reflected expansion of private clonotypes. At ibrutinib response clonality went up, during sustained remission it held steady, and at progression it dropped back toward baseline.

The sequences come from PBMCs, collected after 24 months of ibrutinib treatment. The clonotype was recovered from a human donor with chronic lymphocytic leukemia.

The CDR3 here reads CASSFELAQETQYF. At the DNA level, the sequence is TGTGCCAGCAGTTTTGAGCTAGCACAAGAGACCCAGTACTTC. The sequence joins TRBV28 to TRBJ2-5; a tentative D call is TRBD2 (5 bases match). From a lookup of the germline V gene, CDR1 and CDR2 are MDHEN and SYDVKM. Counted from cysteine to phenylalanine, this CDR3 has 14 amino acids. This entry keeps only the CDR3 DNA: 42 bases, framed from base 1. V is clipped by 3 bases and J by 2 bases, and the sequence between their germline boundaries is 10 bases long.